The rows below give T cell receptor beta chains drawn from one sample of a study of naive and memory T cell subsets. TCRdb analysed the 5' RACE reads with MiXCR anew, one entry per CDR3 protein. The table shows about 32,000 distinct CDR3 sequences, with approximately 15% occurring only once. The receptors stem from a female donor in good health. Both conserved end residues are part of each CDR3. A D gene is named only where the DNA matches it firmly. Size is omitted from some rows. Given values are once, few, many or a class for expanded clones.

TRBJ2-2 | TRBV29-1 | NA | many | TGCAGCGTTGAGTGGACGAGCGGGGAGCTGTTTTTT | CSVEWTSGELFF
TRBJ2-7 | TRBV12-3/TRBV12-4 | TRBD1 | medium-sized | TGTGCCAGCAGTTTTGGGACAGGGCTCTACGAGCAGTACTTC | CASSFGTGLYEQYF
TRBJ2-5 | TRBV2 | TRBD2 | many | TGTGCCAGCAGTGAGACTAGCGTCAAGACCCAGTACTTC | CASSETSVKTQYF
TRBJ1-1 | TRBV20-1 | NA | many | TGCAGTGCTTCAGAGTACACTGAAGCTTTCTTT | CSASEYTEAFF
TRBJ1-2 | TRBV29-1 | NA | NA | TGCAGCGTTGAAGTGGGTCAGGGAGGTGGGAGGAATGGCTACACCTTC | CSVEVGQGGGRNGYTF
TRBJ1-3 | TRBV5-1 | NA | NA | TGCGCCAGCAGCGGCGGGGCCTCTGGAAACACCATATATTTT | CASSGGASGNTIYF
TRBJ2-7 | TRBV10-3 | TRBD1 | NA | TGTGCCATCAGTGGCCCAAGACAGGGTATAACCTACGAGCAGTACTTC | CAISGPRQGITYEQYF
TRBJ2-3 | TRBV29-1 | TRBD2 | medium-sized | TGCAGCGTTTCCGGGACTAGCGGGAGGGGAGATACGCAGTATTTT | CSVSGTSGRGDTQYF
TRBJ2-3 | TRBV12-5 | NA | many | TGTGCTAGTGGAAGACTAGGAGCTACAGATACGCAGTATTTT | CASGRLGATDTQYF
TRBJ1-6 | TRBV2 | TRBD1 | NA | TGTGCCAGCAGACCCGACAGGGGAGTAAATTCACCCCTCCACTTT | CASRPDRGVNSPLHF